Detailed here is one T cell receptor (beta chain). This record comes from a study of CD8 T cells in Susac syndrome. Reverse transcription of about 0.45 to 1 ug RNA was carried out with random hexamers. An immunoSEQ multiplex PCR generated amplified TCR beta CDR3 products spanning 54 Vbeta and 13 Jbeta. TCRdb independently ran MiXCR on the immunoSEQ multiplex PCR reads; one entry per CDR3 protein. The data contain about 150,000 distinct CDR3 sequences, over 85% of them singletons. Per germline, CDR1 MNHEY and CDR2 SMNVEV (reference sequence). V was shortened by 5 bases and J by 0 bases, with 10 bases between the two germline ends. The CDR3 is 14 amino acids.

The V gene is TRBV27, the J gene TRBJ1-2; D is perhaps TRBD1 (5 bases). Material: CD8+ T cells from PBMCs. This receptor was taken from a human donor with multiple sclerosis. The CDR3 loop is CASSLQGSNYGYTF. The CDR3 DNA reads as TGTGCCAGCAGTCTCCAGGGATCTAACTATGGCTACACCTTC.